The rows below give T cell receptor beta chains drawn from one sample of a study of beta chain features in type 1 diabetes. Some clones are missing from TCRdb's copy, which holds only in-frame ones; the method was immunoSEQ multiplex PCR. The table records about 340,000 clones, over 7% of them present only once. The sample comprised central memory CD4+ T cells from blood. Receptor source: a man aged 30 to 39 with type 1 diabetes. CDR3s include the opening cysteine and the closing phenylalanine or tryptophan. The D gene is left open where the match is weak. Clone size is given for some rows only: seen once, a few or many times, or a class if the clone is expanded.

>TRBV29-1|-|-|TRBJ1-1
CSVRGPNTEAFF
TGCAGCGTAAGGGGCCCCAACACTGAAGCTTTCTTT
>TRBV30|-|TRBD1|TRBJ2-2
CAWRNRGNTGELFF
TGTGCCTGGAGAAACAGGGGTAACACCGGGGAGCTGTTTTTT
>TRBV5-8|many|-|TRBJ2-2
CASSLVGANTGELFF
TGTGCCAGCAGCTTAGTAGGGGCCAACACCGGGGAGCTGTTTTTT
>TRBV29-1|few|TRBD2|TRBJ2-3
CSVAVAGVRIDTQYF
TGCAGCGTTGCGGTAGCGGGGGTACGAATAGATACGCAGTATTTT
>TRBV21-1|-|-|TRBJ1-2
CASSDTGNHGYTF
TGTGCCAGCAGCGATACAGGGAATCATGGCTACACCTTC
>TRBV7-2|-|TRBD1|TRBJ1-4
CASSEQGAVEKLFF
TGTGCCAGCAGCGAACAGGGGGCAGTTGAAAAACTGTTTTTT
>TRBV27|-|-|TRBJ2-7
CASTVRGGGYEQYF
TGTGCCAGCACGGTACGGGGAGGGGGATACGAGCAGTACTTC
>TRBV10-3|many|TRBD1|TRBJ2-3
CAISDRDRSTDTQYF
TGTGCCATCAGTGATCGGGACAGAAGCACAGATACGCAGTATTTT
>TRBV5-6|-|-|TRBJ1-2
CASSLWGQYTF
TGTGCCAGCAGCTTGTGGGGGCAATACACCTTC
>TRBV7-2|few|TRBD1|TRBJ1-3
CASSSQGAGNTIYF
TGTGCCAGCAGCTCCCAGGGGGCAGGAAACACCATATATTTT
>TRBV5-1|few|TRBD1|TRBJ2-2
CASSSGTENTGELFF
TGCGCCAGCAGCTCCGGGACAGAGAACACCGGGGAGCTGTTTTTT